This entry lists 31 T cell receptor beta chains sequenced from one sample in a study of identifying expanded T cells in peripheral blood (dated by TCRdb to about 2019). Library preparation used the immunoSEQ multiplex PCR assay. TCRdb provides this immuneACCESS table in a form limited to in-frame rearrangements. Some clones are lacking; in checked studies, under half of them reflect an unresolved V gene, and why the rest are absent is not known. Present in this sample are 100,000 or so clones, approximately 88% of which were seen just once. About 5.9% of the sample comes from the top ten. Sequencing was carried out using blood. These TCRs come from a person aged 18 to 75 in good health.

The chain uses TRBV14 and TRBJ2-3; D is unclear. The CDR3 extends over 14 amino acids. V lost 1 base and J lost 2, with 7 bases in between. Germline assignment: CDR1 SGHDN and CDR2 FVKESK. The CDR3, as DNA: TGTGCCAGCAGCCAAGTATGGACCACAGATACGCAGTATTTT. Its protein product is CASSQVWTTDTQYF.

V is TRBV10-1 and J is TRBJ2-5, with 8 bases lining up with TRBD2. J was trimmed by 4 bases and V by 6 bases; bases with no gene match: 7. Germline V lookup: CDR1 WNHNN, CDR2 SYGVQD (reference sequence). There are 14 residues in the CDR3. The CDR3 is CASSPGGPLETQYF. The CDR3 DNA reads as TGCGCCAGCAGCCCGGGGGGGCCATTAGAGACCCAGTACTTC.

The CDR3 sequence: CASSPTTNSLLSGNTIYF. As DNA, the CDR3 is TGTGCCAGCTCACCAACTACGAACAGCCTTCTCTCTGGAAACACCATATATTTT. The chain joins TRBV18 to TRBJ1-3; D remains unclear. The CDR3 totals 18 residues. V was clipped by 2 bases and J by 0 bases, with 17 bases between them. The V gene's germline CDR1 is KGHSH and CDR2 LQKENI.

The V gene is TRBV11-3, the J gene TRBJ2-1, with a weak D call TRBD1 (6 bases). The CDR3 has 13 amino acids. Germline V gene sequence: CDR1 SGHNT, CDR2 YENEEA. Trimming removed 5 bases at V and 4 bases at J, with 9 bases between. Written as DNA, the CDR3 is TGTGCCAGCAGCGAAACAGGGTACAATGAGCAGTTCTTC. It codes for CASSETGYNEQFF.

This chain joins TRBV6-1 and TRBJ1-4, with D perhaps TRBD1 (5 bases). Trimming cost V 3 bases and J 7 bases, with 18 bases left between them. Germline-derived CDR1 and CDR2 are MNHNS and SASEGT. The length of the CDR3 is 16 residues. The DNA for the CDR3 is TGTGCCAGCAGTGACATTTGGGGCACAGAGGGTGAAAAACTGTTTTTT. Its protein is CASSDIWGTEGEKLFF.

The J gene is TRBJ1-5, the V gene TRBV15; maybe TRBD1 (5 bases). The V end lost 0 bases, the J end lost 7 bases, and 10 bases lay between the germline ends. The germline CDR1 and CDR2 sequences are LNHNV and YYDKDF (reference sequence). There are 14 residues in the CDR3. The CDR3 coding sequence is TGTGCCACCAGCAGAGATAGGGGAGGGCAGCCCCAGCATTTT. It codes for CATSRDRGGQPQHF.

Only a few counts were recorded for this clone. The chain has TRBV2 and TRBJ1-6; D is undetermined. The ends were cut back, 0 bases at V and 8 bases at J, with 14 bases in the middle. Germline V gene lookup returns CDR1 SNHLY and CDR2 FYNNEI. The CDR3 covers 16 residues. This CDR3 is CASSEAEVRRDSPLHF. As DNA, the CDR3 is TGTGCCAGCAGTGAAGCAGAGGTCAGGAGAGATTCACCCCTCCACTTT.

The chain has TRBV7-9 and TRBJ1-1, with D possibly TRBD1 on 6 matching bases. The length of the CDR3 is 14 residues. Germline V gene lookup returns CDR1 SEHNR and CDR2 FQNEAQ (reference sequence). The V gene lost 5 bases and the J gene lost 4 bases, with 14 bases spanning the gap. CDR3 amino acids: CASSPRGGSTEAFF. The CDR3 nucleotides are TGTGCCAGCAGCCCCAGGGGAGGTAGCACTGAAGCTTTCTTT. The full variable domain, rest sourced from reference TRBV7-9 and TRBJ1-1, is DTGVSQNPRHKITKRGQNVTFRCDPISEHNRLYWYRQTLGQGPEFLTYFQNEAQLEKSRLLSDRFSAERPKGSFSTLEIQRTEQGDSAMYLCASSPRGGSTEAFFGQGTRLTVV.

The V and J genes are TRBV9 and TRBJ2-1, with 13 bases identical to TRBD2. The length of the CDR3 is 15 residues. Unmatched junction bases numbered 1, after V lost 3 bases and J lost 4 bases. From germline, CDR1 is SGDLS and CDR2 YYNGEE. The CDR3 spells CASSAGLAGYNEQFF. DNA for the CDR3: TGTGCCAGCAGCGCGGGACTAGCGGGGTACAATGAGCAGTTCTTC.

In its sample, this clone was seen a few times. The rearrangement links TRBV19 to TRBJ2-7; tentatively, D is TRBD1 (6 bases). Germline CDR1 and CDR2: LNHDA and SQIVND (reference sequence). V lost 4 bases to trimming and J lost 4 bases, with 11 bases between them. The CDR3 extends over 13 amino acids. The CDR3 protein is CASSTTDRYEQYF. The DNA for the CDR3 is TGTGCCAGTAGTACAACTGACAGGTACGAGCAGTACTTC.

This chain links TRBV5-1 with TRBJ2-1; 8 bases line up with TRBD2. The trim removed 0 bases at V and 2 bases at J, leaving 4 bases unmatched. The CDR3 contains 16 residues. CDR1 SGHRS and CDR2 YFSETQ come from the germline V gene. DNA of the CDR3: TGCGCCAGCAGCTTGGCCAGCGGGGGAACCTACAATGAGCAGTTCTTC. This gives the protein CASSLASGGTYNEQFF. Using reference TRBV5-1 and TRBJ2-1 for the parts outside the CDR3, the full variable domain is KAGVTQTPRYLIKTRGQQVTLSCSPISGHRSVSWYQQTPGQGLQFLFEYFSETQRNKGNFPGRFSGRQFSNSRSEMNVSTLELGDSALYLCASSLASGGTYNEQFFGPGTRLTVL.

CDR3 nucleotides: TGTGCCAGCAGCTTAGCGGGGGCAGGGGGAGACACTGAAGCTTTCTTT. It specifies CASSLAGAGGDTEAFF. The rearrangement uses TRBV11-2 and TRBJ1-1, with 7 bases matching TRBD1. The germline CDR1 and CDR2 sequences are SGHAT and FQNNGV. This CDR3 is 16 amino acids long. V lost 1 base, J lost 3 bases, and 8 bases stayed unmatched.

This clone was seen a single time. The chain joins TRBV5-6 to TRBJ2-7; D may be TRBD2 (6 bases). CDR3 size: 14 residues. Between the trimmed V and J ends, which lost 6 bases and 0 bases, there was a span of 13 bases. CDR1 is SGHDT and CDR2 is YYEEEE in the germline V gene. Here the CDR3 reads CASIPRGSSYEQYF. In DNA form, the CDR3 reads TGTGCCAGCATCCCACGGGGGAGCTCCTACGAGCAGTACTTC.

The V gene is TRBV7-3, the J gene TRBJ2-3; 10 bases fit TRBD2. Per germline, CDR1 SGHTA and CDR2 FQGTGA. J gave up 0 bases and V 5 bases, and 5 bases lay outside the gene matches. The CDR3 spans 16 residues. The CDR3 DNA is TGTGCCAGCAGCCGGACTAGCGGACGAAGCACAGATACGCAGTATTTT. Translation gives CASSRTSGRSTDTQYF.

In DNA, the CDR3 is TGTGCCAGCAGTTCGGGAGATAACACTGAAGCTTTCTTT. This translates into CASSSGDNTEAFF. The chain couples TRBV6-4 to TRBJ1-1; D is ambiguous. Germline V gene lookup returns CDR1 MRHNA and CDR2 SNTAGT. The CDR3 is made up of 13 amino acids. V was pared by 5 bases and J by 2 bases, with 9 bases between.

The CDR3 DNA sequence: TGTGCCAGTAGTATTCAGGGGGCGACCGCTGAAGCTTTCTTT. Amino acid sequence: CASSIQGATAEAFF. This sequence joins TRBV19 and TRBJ1-1, with TRBD1 identical over 8 bases. Unmatched junction bases numbered 6, after V lost 3 bases and J lost 6 bases. CDR1 LNHDA and CDR2 SQIVND come from the germline V gene (reference sequence). CDR3 length: 14 amino acids.

The chain carries TRBV6-5 and TRBJ2-7; 8 bases match TRBD2. The CDR3 spans 14 residues. The J segment lost 0 bases and the V segment lost 6 bases, leaving 4 bases of the junction unmatched. CDR1 MNHEY and CDR2 SVGAGI come from the germline V gene. For the CDR3, the DNA is TGTGCCAGCAGGACTAGCGCCTACTCCTACGAGCAGTACTTC. This encodes CASRTSAYSYEQYF.

CDR3 protein: CASSLQPTRYSNQPQHF. In nucleotides, the CDR3 is TGCGCCAGCAGTTTACAGCCGACCAGATATAGCAATCAGCCCCAGCATTTT. The chain is built from TRBV5-1 and TRBJ1-5; D ambiguous. V was clipped by 5 bases and J by 0 bases, with 18 bases between them. The length of the CDR3 is 17 residues. Germline V lookup: CDR1 SGHRS, CDR2 YFSETQ.

The chain couples TRBV10-3 to TRBJ2-2, with 13 nucleotides matching TRBD2. After removal of 4 bases from V and 8 bases from J, the junction contained 7 bases not matched to a gene. The germline V gene has CDR1 ENHRY and CDR2 SYGVKD. The CDR3 sequence is 16 residues long. CDR3 loop: CAISAGTSGTWGELFF. CDR3 sequence (DNA): TGTGCCATCAGTGCCGGGACTAGCGGGACTTGGGGGGAGCTGTTTTTT.

The gene calls are TRBV6-1 and TRBJ1-2; D gene uncertain. The CDR3 is made up of 12 amino acids. Trimming stripped 6 bases from V and 7 bases from J, with 12 bases between. Looked up from germline, CDR1 is MNHNS and CDR2 is SASEGT. The CDR3 bases are TGTGCCAGCAGGGACGCTATCGTTGGCTACACCTTC. This gives the protein CASRDAIVGYTF.

The chain combines TRBV7-9 with TRBJ1-2; no definite D call. Trimming pared 0 bases from V and 6 bases from J, leaving 5 bases between. The germline gives CDR1 SEHNR, CDR2 FQNEAQ (reference sequence). This CDR3 region has 12 residues. The CDR3 DNA reads TGTGCCAGCAGCTTAGCCACAGATGGCTACACCTTC. It specifies CASSLATDGYTF.

The chain links TRBV11-2 to TRBJ2-2, with D unresolved. V dropped 4 bases and J dropped 6 bases, with 18 bases sitting between them. The germline V gene encodes CDR1 SGHAT and CDR2 FQNNGV. This CDR3 has 16 residues. This chain's CDR3 is CASSSIGQLVAGELFF. The CDR3 DNA follows: TGTGCCAGCAGCTCAATCGGGCAGCTAGTTGCCGGGGAGCTGTTTTTT. Full variable domain (missing parts from reference TRBV11-2 and TRBJ2-2): EAGVAQSPRYKIIEKRQSVAFWCNPISGHATLYWYQQILGQGPKLLIQFQNNGVVDDSQLPKDRFSAERLKGVDSTLKIQPAKLEDSAVYLCASSSIGQLVAGELFFGEGSRLTVL.

V and J are TRBV6-5 and TRBJ2-7, with 9 bases identical to TRBD2. The CDR3 length is 15 residues. V trimming: 5 bases; J trimming: 2 bases; junction bases outside the gene matches: 7. CDR1 is MNHEY, CDR2 SVGAGI, per germline. The CDR3: CASSALAGPTYEQYF. As DNA, the CDR3 is TGTGCCAGCAGTGCCCTAGCGGGACCTACCTACGAGCAGTACTTC.

The CDR3 bases are TGTGCCAGCAGCACCCAGACAGGGTTGTCTGAGACCCAGTACTTC. This sequence encodes CASSTQTGLSETQYF. This chain links TRBV7-9 with TRBJ2-5; 7 nucleotides agree with TRBD1. After removal of 5 bases from V and 5 bases from J, the junction contained 11 bases not matched to a gene. Germline assignment: CDR1 SEHNR and CDR2 FQNEAQ (reference sequence). The CDR3 sequence is 15 residues long.

The chain has TRBV15 and TRBJ1-2; D is ambiguous. Trimming left V 2 bases short and J 0 bases short, with 4 bases between. The CDR3 is 13 amino acids. Germline CDR1 LNHNV, CDR2 YYDKDF (reference sequence). The chain's CDR3 is CATSRKANYGYTF. CDR3 nucleotides: TGTGCCACCAGCAGAAAAGCTAACTATGGCTACACCTTC.

The chain's CDR3 is CASTARGFGNNEQFF. The CDR3 DNA follows: TGTGCCAGTACCGCTCGGGGGTTCGGGAACAATGAGCAGTTCTTC. J is TRBJ2-1 and V is TRBV19, with a tentative D call TRBD2 (6 bases). Trimming shortened V by 7 bases and J by 5 bases, and 18 bases separated the two germline ends. Germline V gene sequence: CDR1 LNHDA, CDR2 SQIVND (reference sequence). This CDR3 contains 15 residues. Filled out from reference TRBV19 and TRBJ2-1, the complete variable domain reads DGGITQSPKYLFRKEGQNVTLSCEQNLNHDAMYWYRQDPGQGLRLIYYSQIVNDFQKGDIAEGYSVSREKKESFPLTVTSAQKNPTAFYLCASTARGFGNNEQFFGPGTRLTVL.

CDR3 region: CASSPQSYEQYF. The CDR3 coding sequence is TGTGCCAGCAGTCCCCAGTCCTACGAGCAGTACTTC. The rearrangement uses TRBV2 and TRBJ2-7, with no clear D. The CDR3 is 12 amino acids. Germline V gene lookup returns CDR1 SNHLY and CDR2 FYNNEI. V was clipped by 5 bases and J by 1 base, with 6 bases between them. Together with reference TRBV2 and TRBJ2-7, the CDR3 gives the full variable domain: EPEVTQTPSHQVTQMGQEVILRCVPISNHLYFYWYRQILGQKVEFLVSFYNNEISEKSEIFDDQFSVERPDGSNFTLKIRSTKLEDSAMYFCASSPQSYEQYFGPGTRLTVT.

This sequence joins TRBV4-1 and TRBJ1-1, with D unresolved. V lost 1 base, J lost 1 base, and 13 bases lay in between. The CDR3 covers 16 residues. Per the germline V gene, CDR1 is MGHRA and CDR2 is YSYEKL. The CDR3 region has the DNA TGCGCCAGCAGCCAAGTAAGTACAGCAACGAACACTGAAGCTTTCTTT. Protein product: CASSQVSTATNTEAFF.

This rearrangement joins TRBV29-1 to TRBJ2-1; TRBD1 might be the D (5 bases). V lost 1 base to trimming and J lost 6 bases, with 13 bases between them. Germline V gene sequence: CDR1 SQVTM, CDR2 ANQGSEA. This CDR3 is built from 14 residues. The CDR3 protein is CSVEGLGVSNEQFF. The CDR3, as DNA: TGCAGCGTTGAAGGTCTAGGGGTTTCCAATGAGCAGTTCTTC.

The chain recombines TRBV30 with TRBJ2-5, with D perhaps TRBD1 or TRBD2 (6 bases each). The length of the CDR3 is 16 residues. V lost 3 bases and J 2 bases, leaving 19 bases between the germline ends. Germline-derived CDR1 and CDR2 are GTSNPN and SVGIG (reference sequence). This CDR3 is CAWSLHARGGQETQYF. For the CDR3, the DNA is TGTGCCTGGAGCCTCCACGCCAGGGGAGGTCAAGAGACCCAGTACTTC. Supplemented by reference TRBV30 and TRBJ2-5, the full variable domain reads SQTIHQWPATLVQPVGSPLSLECTVEGTSNPNLYWYRQAAGRGLQLLFYSVGIGQISSEVPQNLSASRPQDRQFILSSKKLLLSDSGFYLCAWSLHARGGQETQYFGPGTRLLVL.

The chain has TRBV6-5 and TRBJ1-4; 9 positions match TRBD1. The V segment lost 1 base and the J segment 7 bases; nucleotides outside the gene matches: 4. Germline V gene lookup returns CDR1 MNHEY and CDR2 SVGAGI. This CDR3 is 15 amino acids long. The CDR3 protein is CASSYYRGPSEKLFF. CDR3 DNA sequence: TGTGCCAGCAGTTACTACAGGGGGCCCAGTGAAAAACTGTTTTTT.